These 9 T cell receptor beta chains originate from one sample sequenced in a study of CD8 T cells in ankylosing spondylitis. TCRdb independently ran MiXCR on the 5' RACE reads; one entry per CDR3 protein. The table shows some 300,000 distinct CDR3 sequences, with 20% occurring only once. Material: blood, either unsorted or a sorted T cell fraction (not recorded which). The receptors come from a female donor with ankylosing spondylitis or in good health (not recorded which).

The V call is TRBV5-4, the J call TRBJ2-5, with D possibly being TRBD2 (6 bases). V was shortened by 3 bases and J by 2 bases, with 14 bases between the two germline ends. CDR3 length: 15 residues. Per germline, CDR1 SGHNT and CDR2 YYREEE (reference sequence). CDR3 sequence: CASSSEAGSQETQYF. The CDR3 bases are TGTGCCAGCAGCTCGGAAGCGGGCTCTCAAGAGACCCAGTACTTC.

The chain combines TRBV12-3 or TRBV12-4 with TRBJ2-5, with a tentative D call TRBD1 (5 bases). This CDR3 is built from 13 residues. V was shortened by 6 bases and J by 5 bases, with 13 bases between the two germline ends. The CDR3 nucleotides are TGTGCCAGCAGCTCTGACAGTCTGGAGACCCAGTACTTC. This encodes CASSSDSLETQYF.

V is TRBV12-3 or TRBV12-4 and J is TRBJ2-5, with a weak D call TRBD2 (6 bases). The V end was cut by 7 bases, the J end by 3 bases, with 21 bases between. CDR3 length: 16 residues. The CDR3 region has the DNA TGTGCCAGCATCGACGCCGGGCGGCCGGGGGAAGAGACCCAGTACTTC. Its translation: CASIDAGRPGEETQYF.

The rearrangement uses TRBV5-1 and TRBJ2-3; the D is unclear. Germline CDR1 and CDR2: SGHRS and YFSETQ. V was pared by 0 bases and J by 3 bases, with 11 bases between. The CDR3 consists of 15 residues. In DNA form, the CDR3 reads TGCGCCAGCAGCTTGGACGGCCACGAAACAGATACGCAGTATTTT. Translated: CASSLDGHETDTQYF.

This clonotype was detected ten times or more. The rearrangement links TRBV4-3 to TRBJ1-2, with unresolved D. CDR1 and CDR2 from the germline V gene are LGHNA and YSLEER. V lost 1 base, J lost 4 bases, and 10 bases lay in between. The CDR3 loop spans 14 amino acids. CDR3 protein: CASSQVGGFYGYTF. CDR3 in DNA: TGCGCCAGCAGCCAAGTGGGCGGATTCTATGGCTACACCTTC.

The V and J genes are TRBV20-1 and TRBJ2-3, with 10 bases identical to TRBD2. J was trimmed by 6 bases and V by 5 bases; bases with no gene match: 11. In germline, CDR1 is DFQATT, CDR2 SNEGSKA (reference sequence). This CDR3 is 15 amino acids long. The CDR3 DNA is TGCAGTGCTTCTCTGAGCGGGAGGGCCGGGGATACGCAGTATTTT. Translation gives CSASLSGRAGDTQYF.

There are many counts of this clonotype. This chain links TRBV20-1 with TRBJ2-5; D is possibly TRBD2 (6 bases). V was clipped by 6 bases and J by 2 bases, with 13 bases between them. CDR3 length: 13 residues. Germline V gene lookup returns CDR1 DFQATT and CDR2 SNEGSKA (reference sequence). The DNA for the CDR3 is TGCAGTGCCACTAGCCCTCCACAAGAGACCCAGTACTTC. Its protein is CSATSPPQETQYF.

There are a few counts of this clonotype. This chain links TRBV12-3 or TRBV12-4 with TRBJ2-5, with 7 bases fitting TRBD1. The V and J ends lost 5 bases and 0 bases, in that order; junction bases with no gene match: 9. The CDR3 runs to 16 residues. CDR3 coding DNA: TGTGCCAGCAGTCGAGGGACAGACAAGTACCAAGAGACCCAGTACTTC. It specifies CASSRGTDKYQETQYF.

The chain couples TRBV5-6 to TRBJ2-7, with a weak D call TRBD2 (5 bases). CDR1 SGHDT and CDR2 YYEEEE come from the germline V gene. The CDR3 extends over 14 amino acids. The V gene lost 7 bases and the J gene lost 0 bases, with 14 bases spanning the gap. The CDR3 sequence is CASVPPRGSYEQYF. CDR3 nucleotides: TGTGCCAGCGTCCCCCCCCGGGGCTCCTACGAGCAGTACTTC.